This is a list of T cell receptor beta chains from one sample in a study of beta chain features in type 1 diabetes. Profiled with immunoSEQ multiplex PCR; TCRdb holds only in-frame clones, not every one. The sample lists fewer than 300,000 clones; around 21% were seen once. The sequencing sample was made of naive CD4+ T cells from blood. All receptors derive from a woman aged 40 to 55 with type 1 diabetes. CDR3s include the opening cysteine and the closing phenylalanine or tryptophan. The D gene is left open where the match is weak. Clone size is given for some rows only: seen once, a few or many times, or a class if the clone is expanded.

clone_size: few
d_call: .
j_call: TRBJ1-1
v_call: TRBV6-1
cdr3_aa: CASAGAGFTEAFF
cdr3_nt: TGTGCCAGCGCCGGAGCGGGGTTCACTGAAGCTTTCTTT

clone_size: few
d_call: .
j_call: TRBJ2-2
v_call: TRBV10-3
cdr3_aa: CAIRGQGNSGELFF
cdr3_nt: TGTGCCATCAGGGGCCAGGGGAATTCCGGGGAGCTGTTTTTT

clone_size: .
d_call: .
j_call: TRBJ2-1
v_call: TRBV5-1
cdr3_aa: CASSPSPQGTYNEQFF
cdr3_nt: TGCGCCAGCAGCCCGAGCCCACAGGGCACCTACAATGAGCAGTTCTTC

clone_size: .
d_call: .
j_call: TRBJ2-7
v_call: TRBV29-1
cdr3_aa: CSVSYKAGEYEQYF
cdr3_nt: TGCAGCGTTTCTTACAAGGCAGGGGAATACGAGCAGTACTTC

clone_size: .
d_call: TRBD2
j_call: TRBJ2-3
v_call: TRBV30
cdr3_aa: CAWSAQLAKTDTQYF
cdr3_nt: TGTGCCTGGAGTGCCCAACTAGCGAAAACAGATACGCAGTATTTT

clone_size: .
d_call: TRBD2
j_call: TRBJ2-5
v_call: TRBV9
cdr3_aa: CASSVGLAGETQYF
cdr3_nt: TGTGCCAGCAGCGTAGGGCTAGCGGGAGAGACCCAGTACTTC

clone_size: few
d_call: .
j_call: TRBJ1-2
v_call: TRBV5-4
cdr3_aa: CASSLAQFNYGYTF
cdr3_nt: TGTGCCAGCAGCTTGGCACAGTTTAACTATGGCTACACCTTC

clone_size: few
d_call: .
j_call: TRBJ1-1
v_call: TRBV18
cdr3_aa: CASSTSVNTEAFF
cdr3_nt: TGTGCCAGCTCAACCTCGGTGAACACTGAAGCTTTCTTT

clone_size: .
d_call: .
j_call: TRBJ2-1
v_call: TRBV2
cdr3_aa: CASSETSFHEQFF
cdr3_nt: TGTGCCAGCAGTGAGACTAGTTTCCATGAGCAGTTCTTC

clone_size: .
d_call: .
j_call: TRBJ1-5
v_call: TRBV5-1
cdr3_aa: CASSFGEAGNQPQHF
cdr3_nt: TGCGCCAGCAGCTTCGGGGAGGCCGGCAATCAGCCCCAGCATTTT

clone_size: few
d_call: TRBD2
j_call: TRBJ2-7
v_call: TRBV15
cdr3_aa: CATSRSSLAFEQYF
cdr3_nt: TGTGCCACCAGCAGATCCTCACTAGCGTTCGAGCAGTACTTC

clone_size: few
d_call: .
j_call: TRBJ1-4
v_call: TRBV21-1
cdr3_aa: CASGPGEGNEKLFF
cdr3_nt: TGTGCCAGCGGACCGGGGGAAGGGAATGAAAAACTGTTTTTT

clone_size: .
d_call: TRBD2
j_call: TRBJ2-7
v_call: TRBV9
cdr3_aa: CASSAGLASSYEQYF
cdr3_nt: TGTGCCAGCAGCGCCGGACTAGCGAGTTCCTACGAGCAGTACTTC

clone_size: .
d_call: .
j_call: TRBJ1-4
v_call: TRBV9
cdr3_aa: CASSGTARHQGSEKLFF
cdr3_nt: TGTGCCAGCAGCGGAACGGCTCGACACCAGGGCAGTGAAAAACTGTTTTTT

clone_size: few
d_call: TRBD1
j_call: TRBJ1-5
v_call: TRBV28
cdr3_aa: CASSRIIQGYQPQHF
cdr3_nt: TGTGCCAGCAGTAGGATAATACAGGGGTACCAGCCCCAGCATTTT

clone_size: .
d_call: TRBD2
j_call: TRBJ2-1
v_call: TRBV28
cdr3_aa: CASAGGPHNEQFF
cdr3_nt: TGTGCCTCCGCGGGGGGGCCCCACAATGAGCAGTTCTTC

clone_size: .
d_call: .
j_call: TRBJ2-5
v_call: TRBV27
cdr3_aa: CASSLSLLQETQYF
cdr3_nt: TGTGCCAGCAGTTTATCGCTACTCCAAGAGACCCAGTACTTC

clone_size: few
d_call: TRBD1
j_call: TRBJ2-5
v_call: TRBV7-2
cdr3_aa: CASSVSDRWPGTQYF
cdr3_nt: TGTGCCAGCAGCGTCTCGGACAGGTGGCCGGGGACCCAGTACTTC

clone_size: .
d_call: .
j_call: TRBJ1-2
v_call: TRBV19
cdr3_aa: CASSMGGYGYTF
cdr3_nt: TGTGCCAGTAGTATGGGGGGGTATGGCTACACCTTC

clone_size: .
d_call: TRBD1
j_call: TRBJ1-2
v_call: TRBV19
cdr3_aa: CASSITGTGTAGYTF
cdr3_nt: TGTGCCAGTAGTATTACCGGGACAGGGACTGCTGGCTACACCTTC

clone_size: .
d_call: .
j_call: TRBJ2-1
v_call: TRBV4-1
cdr3_aa: CASSQDQGSYNEQFF
cdr3_nt: TGCGCCAGCAGCCAAGATCAGGGTTCCTACAATGAGCAGTTCTTC

clone_size: .
d_call: .
j_call: TRBJ1-2
v_call: TRBV20-1
cdr3_aa: CSASEGGYTF
cdr3_nt: TGCAGTGCTTCAGAGGGTGGCTACACCTTC

clone_size: .
d_call: TRBD2
j_call: TRBJ2-3
v_call: TRBV7-2
cdr3_aa: CASGVQAGAGDTQYF
cdr3_nt: TGTGCCAGCGGGGTGCAGGCGGGAGCAGGAGATACGCAGTATTTT

clone_size: few
d_call: .
j_call: TRBJ2-4
v_call: TRBV7-2
cdr3_aa: CASSLAGVNIQYF
cdr3_nt: TGTGCCAGCAGCTTAGCCGGGGTAAACATTCAGTACTTC

clone_size: few
d_call: .
j_call: TRBJ2-3
v_call: TRBV29-1
cdr3_aa: CSVEEGGYTQYF
cdr3_nt: TGCAGCGTTGAAGAGGGCGGGTATACGCAGTATTTT

clone_size: .
d_call: TRBD2
j_call: TRBJ2-7
v_call: TRBV4-2
cdr3_aa: CASSLSGRGSYEQYF
cdr3_nt: TGTGCCAGCAGCCTGAGCGGGAGAGGGTCCTACGAGCAGTACTTC

clone_size: .
d_call: TRBD2
j_call: TRBJ2-1
v_call: TRBV19
cdr3_aa: CASSRPGLAGTNEQFF
cdr3_nt: TGTGCCAGTAGTCGACCGGGACTAGCGGGAACCAATGAGCAGTTCTTC

clone_size: .
d_call: TRBD1
j_call: TRBJ2-6
v_call: TRBV4-3
cdr3_aa: CASSRGQGRANVLTF
cdr3_nt: TGCGCCAGCAGCCGAGGACAGGGGAGGGCCAACGTCCTGACTTTC

clone_size: .
d_call: .
j_call: TRBJ1-6
v_call: TRBV7-9
cdr3_aa: CASRDTLSSYNSPLHF
cdr3_nt: TGTGCCAGCAGGGACACCCTGAGTTCCTATAATTCACCCCTCCACTTT

clone_size: .
d_call: .
j_call: TRBJ2-7
v_call: TRBV6-6
cdr3_aa: CASSSDRSYEQYF
cdr3_nt: TGTGCCAGCAGTTCGGACAGATCCTACGAGCAGTACTTC

clone_size: few
d_call: .
j_call: TRBJ2-7
v_call: TRBV28
cdr3_aa: CASSLRDTVYEQYF
cdr3_nt: TGTGCCAGCAGTCTCCGGGACACGGTCTACGAGCAGTACTTC

clone_size: .
d_call: .
j_call: TRBJ1-2
v_call: TRBV25-1
cdr3_aa: CASSEYSYGYTF
cdr3_nt: TGTGCCAGCAGTGAATATAGCTATGGCTACACCTTC

clone_size: .
d_call: .
j_call: TRBJ2-3
v_call: TRBV7-2
cdr3_aa: CASSLGLPTDTQYF
cdr3_nt: TGTGCCAGCAGCTTAGGACTTCCCACAGATACGCAGTATTTT

clone_size: .
d_call: TRBD1
j_call: TRBJ2-5
v_call: TRBV10-3
cdr3_aa: CAISESTGAGETQYF
cdr3_nt: TGTGCCATCAGTGAGTCTACAGGGGCCGGAGAGACCCAGTACTTC

clone_size: few
d_call: TRBD1
j_call: TRBJ2-1
v_call: TRBV7-2
cdr3_aa: CASSLGQGGEQFF
cdr3_nt: TGTGCCAGCAGCTTAGGACAGGGGGGTGAGCAGTTCTTC

clone_size: .
d_call: TRBD1
j_call: TRBJ1-5
v_call: TRBV18
cdr3_aa: CASSPLQGPNQPQHF
cdr3_nt: TGTGCCAGCTCACCGTTACAGGGGCCAAATCAGCCCCAGCATTTT

clone_size: .
d_call: .
j_call: TRBJ2-7
v_call: TRBV7-2
cdr3_aa: CASSLARDYEQYF
cdr3_nt: TGTGCCAGCAGCTTGGCTAGAGACTACGAGCAGTACTTC

clone_size: few
d_call: .
j_call: TRBJ2-2
v_call: TRBV5-1
cdr3_aa: CASSLDRANGELFF
cdr3_nt: TGCGCCAGCAGCTTGGACAGGGCAAACGGGGAGCTGTTTTTT

clone_size: .
d_call: TRBD1
j_call: TRBJ1-2
v_call: TRBV5-4
cdr3_aa: CASSWTGGYYGYTF
cdr3_nt: TGTGCCAGCAGCTGGACAGGGGGCTACTATGGCTACACCTTC

clone_size: few
d_call: .
j_call: TRBJ1-2
v_call: TRBV29-1
cdr3_aa: CSVVPQGSNYGYTF
cdr3_nt: TGCAGCGTTGTCCCCCAGGGGAGTAACTATGGCTACACCTTC

clone_size: .
d_call: TRBD1
j_call: TRBJ1-1
v_call: TRBV7-3
cdr3_aa: CASSRTGGNTEAFF
cdr3_nt: TGTGCCAGCAGCCGGACAGGGGGGAACACTGAAGCTTTCTTT

clone_size: few
d_call: TRBD2
j_call: TRBJ2-3
v_call: TRBV23-1
cdr3_aa: CASSPPVASGSPRRDTQYF
cdr3_nt: TGCGCCAGCAGTCCCCCCGTCGCTAGCGGGAGTCCCCGGCGGGATACGCAGTATTTT

clone_size: few
d_call: .
j_call: TRBJ2-7
v_call: TRBV5-1
cdr3_aa: CASSFQGSGASEQYF
cdr3_nt: TGCGCCAGCAGCTTCCAGGGGTCTGGAGCCTCCGAGCAGTACTTC

clone_size: .
d_call: TRBD1
j_call: TRBJ1-5
v_call: TRBV29-1
cdr3_aa: CSGEDRENRVGQPQHF
cdr3_nt: TGCAGCGGGGAGGACAGGGAGAATCGGGTAGGGCAGCCCCAGCATTTT

clone_size: few
d_call: TRBD2
j_call: TRBJ2-1
v_call: TRBV7-9
cdr3_aa: CASSGPWGGNEQFF
cdr3_nt: TGTGCCAGCAGCGGACCTTGGGGGGGCAATGAGCAGTTCTTC

clone_size: few
d_call: TRBD1
j_call: TRBJ2-5
v_call: TRBV2
cdr3_aa: CASSTGAGRTETQYF
cdr3_nt: TGTGCCAGCAGTACAGGGGCAGGGCGGACGGAGACCCAGTACTTC

clone_size: .
d_call: .
j_call: TRBJ1-1
v_call: TRBV15
cdr3_aa: CATRLGPRAGEAFF
cdr3_nt: TGTGCCACCCGACTCGGTCCCCGGGCGGGTGAAGCTTTCTTT

clone_size: once
d_call: .
j_call: TRBJ1-2
v_call: TRBV28
cdr3_aa: CASSTRTALNYGGYTF
cdr3_nt: TGTGCCAGCAGTACGCGGACAGCCCTTAACTATGGGGGCTACACCTTC

clone_size: .
d_call: TRBD1
j_call: TRBJ1-5
v_call: TRBV2
cdr3_aa: CASTPRQGNQPQHF
cdr3_nt: TGTGCCAGCACTCCGAGACAGGGTAATCAGCCCCAGCATTTT

clone_size: few
d_call: .
j_call: TRBJ1-3
v_call: TRBV9
cdr3_aa: CASSVDQRLYF
cdr3_nt: TGTGCCAGCAGCGTAGACCAGCGGTTATATTTT

clone_size: .
d_call: .
j_call: TRBJ1-5
v_call: TRBV18
cdr3_aa: CASSLGQVNQPQHF
cdr3_nt: TGTGCCAGCTCCCTCGGACAAGTCAATCAGCCCCAGCATTTT

clone_size: .
d_call: .
j_call: TRBJ2-1
v_call: TRBV7-9
cdr3_aa: CASRIRDFQYNEQFF
cdr3_nt: TGTGCCAGCAGGATCCGGGACTTCCAGTACAATGAGCAGTTCTTC

clone_size: few
d_call: .
j_call: TRBJ2-5
v_call: TRBV15
cdr3_aa: CATSVTLAVETQYF
cdr3_nt: TGTGCCACCAGCGTGACTTTAGCTGTGGAGACCCAGTACTTC